These T cell receptor beta chains were read from a single sample in a study of cytomegalovirus exposure and HLA in healthy donors. Sequencing used immunoSEQ multiplex PCR; TCRdb keeps in-frame clones, though not all of them. Counted here are 270,000 or so clones, 86% occurring once; the ten biggest clones make up less than 4%. Input material: PBMCs. The receptors stem from a man aged 35-49 years in good health and CMV-seropositive. Both conserved end residues are part of each CDR3. A D gene is named only where the DNA matches it firmly. Not every row has a clone size; where given, it reads once, few, many or a size class.

TRBV5-1	TRBD2	NA	TRBJ2-2	CASSAAPGLAGAGTGELFF	TGCGCCAGCAGCGCCGCCCCGGGACTAGCGGGAGCGGGCACCGGGGAGCTGTTTTTT
TRBV7-3	TRBD2	NA	TRBJ2-1	CASSLGAIAGVGKDEQFF	TGTGCCAGCAGCCTAGGGGCGATAGCGGGAGTGGGTAAGGATGAGCAGTTCTTC
TRBV7-9	TRBD1	few	TRBJ1-5	CASSLDRGNQPQHF	TGTGCCAGCAGCCTTGACAGGGGCAATCAGCCCCAGCATTTT
TRBV7-9	NA	NA	TRBJ2-7	CVKRQVSYEQYF	TGCGTAAAACGACAGGTATCCTACGAGCAGTACTTC
TRBV19	TRBD1	NA	TRBJ1-2	CASSAPSGTGNYGYTF	TGTGCCAGTAGTGCGCCCTCCGGGACAGGGAACTATGGCTACACCTTC
TRBV7-2	NA	NA	TRBJ1-2	CASSPQTGYYGYTF	TGTGCCAGCAGCCCACAAACAGGGTACTATGGCTACACCTTC
TRBV19	NA	once	TRBJ1-1	CASSPGWNTEAFF	TGTGCCAGTAGTCCAGGGTGGAACACTGAAGCTTTCTTT
TRBV6-5	TRBD2	NA	TRBJ2-7	CASSPRTSTYEQYF	TGTGCCAGCAGTCCTCGGACTAGTACCTACGAGCAGTACTTC
TRBV28	NA	NA	TRBJ2-7	CASGGGTGPYEQYF	TGTGCCAGCGGCGGGGGGACAGGGCCGTACGAGCAGTACTTC
TRBV7-6	TRBD2	NA	TRBJ2-1	CASRLTSGGYNEQFF	TGTGCCAGCAGACTCACTAGCGGGGGCTACAATGAGCAGTTCTTC
TRBV7-3	TRBD1	NA	TRBJ2-7	CASSLTGQKDYEQYF	TGTGCCAGCAGCTTAACGGGACAGAAAGACTACGAGCAGTACTTC
TRBV5-8	TRBD1	once	TRBJ2-2	CASSSRDRGQSGELFF	TGTGCCAGCAGCTCCCGGGACAGGGGGCAGTCCGGGGAGCTGTTTTTT
TRBV30	NA	NA	TRBJ2-1	CAWSDQFNEQFF	TGTGCCTGGAGTGATCAGTTCAATGAGCAGTTCTTC
TRBV7-3	NA	NA	TRBJ2-2	CASSSHPNTGELFF	TGTGCCAGCAGCTCACATCCGAACACCGGGGAGCTGTTTTTT
TRBV28	NA	few	TRBJ1-1	CASTLSGGNTEAFF	TGTGCCAGCACATTGTCAGGAGGGAACACTGAAGCTTTCTTT
TRBV5-8	NA	NA	TRBJ1-6	CASSNDRFVGSPLHF	TGTGCCAGCTCAAACGACAGGTTCGTCGGTTCACCCCTCCACTTT
TRBV15	TRBD2	NA	TRBJ2-3	CATSRRLAGEGGTDTQYF	TGTGCCACCAGCCGCCGACTAGCGGGGGAGGGGGGCACAGATACGCAGTATTTT
TRBV10-3	TRBD1	NA	TRBJ1-2	CATTGTGGDGYTF	TGTGCCACCACCGGGACAGGTGGCGATGGCTACACCTTC
TRBV2	TRBD1	NA	TRBJ2-1	CASSAEQGFSGNEQFF	TGTGCCAGCAGCGCAGAACAGGGGTTCTCGGGGAATGAGCAGTTCTTC
TRBV27	NA	NA	TRBJ2-7	CASSGLASYSYEQYF	TGTGCCAGCAGCGGCCTAGCGTCTTACTCCTACGAGCAGTACTTC
TRBV19	NA	NA	TRBJ1-5	CASSTPQGGSNQPQHF	TGTGCCAGTAGTACGCCACAGGGCGGGAGCAATCAGCCCCAGCATTTT
TRBV7-2	NA	NA	TRBJ1-2	CASSLEGRVRGYTF	TGTGCCAGCAGCTTAGAGGGGAGGGTGCGAGGCTACACCTTC
TRBV4-3	NA	NA	TRBJ1-1	CASSQDRARQGTEAFF	TGCGCCAGCAGCCAAGATCGGGCCCGGCAGGGCACTGAAGCTTTCTTT
TRBV28	NA	NA	TRBJ1-2	CASSLGEALANYGYTF	TGTGCCAGCAGTTTAGGGGAGGCCTTAGCTAACTATGGCTACACCTTC
TRBV6-1	TRBD2	once	TRBJ2-1	CASSAPSKTSGSGYEQFF	TGTGCCAGCAGTGCCCCAAGCAAGACTAGCGGGAGTGGATATGAGCAGTTCTTC
TRBV4-1	TRBD2	NA	TRBJ2-7	CASSPLAGGSSYEQYF	TGCGCCAGCAGTCCACTAGCGGGAGGGAGCTCCTACGAGCAGTACTTC
TRBV27	TRBD2	NA	TRBJ2-7	CASSYGGRSHEQYF	TGTGCCAGCAGTTATGGCGGGAGGTCCCACGAGCAGTACTTC
TRBV28	NA	NA	TRBJ2-7	CASRGGGGPNPSYEQYF	TGTGCCAGCAGAGGGGGGGGAGGGCCTAATCCTTCCTACGAGCAGTACTTC
TRBV6-5	NA	few	TRBJ1-1	CASSYTRAGTEAFF	TGTGCCAGCAGTTACACCAGGGCTGGCACTGAAGCTTTCTTT
TRBV12-2	NA	NA	TRBJ2-7	CASRRPDPREENSYEQYF	TGTGCAAGTCGCCGGCCAGACCCCCGGGAGGAAAACTCCTACGAGCAGTACTTC
TRBV7-2	TRBD1	NA	TRBJ1-5	CASSPSPDRGSQPQHF	TGTGCCAGCAGCCCATCCCCGGACAGGGGGTCTCAGCCCCAGCATTTT
TRBV4-3	TRBD2	NA	TRBJ2-3	CASSQRLAGASDTQYF	TGCGCCAGCAGCCAAAGACTAGCGGGAGCATCAGATACGCAGTATTTT
TRBV18	NA	NA	TRBJ2-7	CASSPPFGQSAEQYF	TGTGCCAGCTCACCTCCATTCGGACAGTCCGCCGAGCAGTACTTC
TRBV11-2	TRBD1	NA	TRBJ1-2	CASSLAGTGRTTF	TGTGCCAGCAGCTTAGCCGGGACAGGGCGGACCACCTTC
TRBV6-5	TRBD2	NA	TRBJ2-7	CASSPPPGGAHEQYF	TGTGCCAGCAGCCCACCCCCGGGAGGAGCCCACGAGCAGTACTTC
TRBV4-1	NA	once	TRBJ1-2	CASSQDSAGLDGYTF	TGCGCCAGCAGCCAAGATTCGGCAGGGTTGGATGGCTACACCTTC
TRBV29-1	NA	NA	TRBJ2-3	CSGGPVPSTDTQYF	TGCAGCGGAGGTCCGGTTCCTAGCACAGATACGCAGTATTTT
TRBV7-9	NA	NA	TRBJ2-1	CASSFFVNEQFF	TGTGCCAGCAGCTTCTTTGTCAATGAGCAGTTCTTC
TRBV5-1	TRBD2	NA	TRBJ2-5	CASSLEGGAAQETQYF	TGCGCCAGCAGCTTGGAGGGAGGGGCAGCCCAAGAGACCCAGTACTTC
TRBV5-4	TRBD2	NA	TRBJ2-3	CASRGREWPDTQYF	TGTGCCAGCAGAGGGCGGGAGTGGCCAGATACGCAGTATTTT